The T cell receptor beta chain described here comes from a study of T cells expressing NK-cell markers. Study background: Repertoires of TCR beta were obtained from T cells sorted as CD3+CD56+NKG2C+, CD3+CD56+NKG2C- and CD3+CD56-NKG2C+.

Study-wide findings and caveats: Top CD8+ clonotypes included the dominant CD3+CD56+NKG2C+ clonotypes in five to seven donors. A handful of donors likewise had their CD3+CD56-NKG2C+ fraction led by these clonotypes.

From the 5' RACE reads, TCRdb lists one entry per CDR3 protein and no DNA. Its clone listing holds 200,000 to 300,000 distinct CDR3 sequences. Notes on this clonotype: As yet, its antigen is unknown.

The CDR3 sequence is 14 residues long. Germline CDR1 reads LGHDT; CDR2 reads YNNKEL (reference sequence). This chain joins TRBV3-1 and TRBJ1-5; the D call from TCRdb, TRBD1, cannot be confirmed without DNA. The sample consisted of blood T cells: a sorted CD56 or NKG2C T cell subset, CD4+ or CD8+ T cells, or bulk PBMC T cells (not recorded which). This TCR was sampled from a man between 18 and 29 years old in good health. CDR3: CASSQGAGGQPQHF.